This T cell receptor (beta chain) was obtained from a study of PD-L1 blockade in urothelial cancer. Looking at the study overall: Patients' prior chemotherapy regimens numbered 0 to 3. A median blood sample held 141,255 T cells and tens of thousands of unique TCRs.

Time point indicated: peripheral blood 6 weeks after treatment start. V trimming: 5 bases; J trimming: 4 bases; junction bases outside the gene matches: 9. Germline CDR1 SGHNT, CDR2 YYREEE (reference sequence). This CDR3 comprises 14 residues. The method was immunoSEQ multiplex PCR; TCRdb's version includes in-frame clones alone and lacks a portion of them. The sample lists fewer than 85,000 clones; almost 90% were seen once. The V gene is TRBV5-4, the J gene TRBJ2-7, with TRBD1 matching 7 bases. The receptor was derived from a man aged 60-69 years with urothelial cancer. Sample: PBMCs, taken around atezolizumab (anti-PD-L1) treatment. CDR3 protein: CASRTGTEIYEQYF. For the CDR3, the DNA is TGTGCCAGCAGAACCGGGACAGAGATATACGAGCAGTACTTC.